This TCR beta chain was sequenced in a study of Graves' ophthalmopathy and Graves' hyperthyroidism. Study-wide points: Most thyroid clonotypes with frequency above 0.001 were detected in blood too.

This clonotype showed up just a few times. The antigen remains undetermined. The authors amplified TCR beta CDR3 regions from RNA transcripts. HTBI primers primed a first-round RT-PCR, and a second-round multiplex PCR followed. TCRdb used MiXCR to reprocess the multiplex PCR reads, holding one entry per CDR3 protein. The table includes 740,000 or so distinct CDR3 sequences, 40% detected once. The V and J ends lost 6 bases and 0 bases respectively, with 15 bases between them. The CDR3 covers 15 residues. Germline V gene data show CDR1 as MGHDK and CDR2 as SYGVNS. This TCR was recovered from an adult man with Graves' ophthalmopathy. Material for sequencing was peripheral blood. The chain is built from TRBV25-1 and TRBJ2-7; D is perhaps TRBD1 (6 bases). CDR3 coding DNA: TGTGCCAGCAGCCAAAGGGGGTCGGCCTCCTACGAGCAGTACTTC. It is translated as CASSQRGSASYEQYF.